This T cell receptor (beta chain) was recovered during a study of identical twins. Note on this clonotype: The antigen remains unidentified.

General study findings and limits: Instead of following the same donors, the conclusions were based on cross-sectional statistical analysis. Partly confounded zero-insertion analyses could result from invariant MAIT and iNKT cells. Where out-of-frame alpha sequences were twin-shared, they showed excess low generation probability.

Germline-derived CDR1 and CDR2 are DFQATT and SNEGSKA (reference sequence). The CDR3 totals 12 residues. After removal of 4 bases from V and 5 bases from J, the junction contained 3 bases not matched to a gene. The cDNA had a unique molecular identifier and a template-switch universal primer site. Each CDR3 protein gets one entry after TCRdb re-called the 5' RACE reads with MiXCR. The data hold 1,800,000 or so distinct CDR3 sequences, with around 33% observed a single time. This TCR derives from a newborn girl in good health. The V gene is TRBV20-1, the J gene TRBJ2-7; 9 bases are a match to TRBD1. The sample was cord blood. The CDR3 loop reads CSAKQGAHEQYF. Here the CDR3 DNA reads TGCAGTGCTAAACAGGGGGCCCACGAGCAGTACTTC.